The entry below describes one TCR beta chain. This specimen comes from a study of cytomegalovirus exposure and HLA in healthy donors. V lost 3 bases to trimming and J lost 6 bases, with 8 bases between them. The CDR3 has 11 residues. Per germline, CDR1 DFQATT and CDR2 SNEGSKA (reference sequence). The PCR employed 60 Vbeta primers together with 13 Jbeta primers. Method: immunoSEQ multiplex PCR; TCRdb's copy keeps in-frame clones and lacks some. This sample carries 180,000 or so clones, approximately 80% of them seen once, and the ten largest clones take more than 1.1%. This sequence joins TRBV20-1 and TRBJ1-1, with a tentative D call TRBD1 (5 bases). The specimen sequenced was PBMCs. This receptor was obtained from a girl between 10 and 17 years old in good health and CMV-seropositive. The CDR3 sequence is CSASRGSEAFF. For the CDR3, the DNA is TGCAGTGCTAGCCGGGGGTCTGAAGCTTTCTTT.